This entry features one T cell receptor (beta chain) sequence. Its antigen is undetermined. V dropped 3 bases and J dropped 0 bases, with 9 bases sitting between them. The germline V gene encodes CDR1 MNHEY and CDR2 SVGAGI. The CDR3 has 14 amino acids. Profiled with immunoSEQ multiplex PCR; TCRdb holds only in-frame clones, not every one. The data contain about 83,000 clones, roughly 88% of them singletons. The data stem from a study of T cell responses to AZD1222 COVID-19 vaccine. Study-wide findings and caveats: Baseline serostatus was positive in only a handful of AZD1222 recipients.

This sequence was found in an adult in good health. The chain is built from TRBV6-5 and TRBJ2-7; D gene unclear. Sequencing used peripheral blood, obtained on day 0 of MenACWY control vaccination. DNA of the CDR3: TGTGCCAGCAGTTATGGAGAGAGCTCCTACGAGCAGTACTTC. Protein product: CASSYGESSYEQYF.